These T cell receptor beta chains were read from a single sample in a study of cytomegalovirus exposure and HLA in healthy donors. Sequencing was performed with immunoSEQ multiplex PCR; in TCRdb, only in-frame clones are kept and a portion is missing. Among about 130,000 clones listed, about 90% were seen once. Sequences were obtained from PBMCs. Receptors were obtained from a woman between 25 and 40 years old in good health and CMV-seropositive. CDR3s include the opening cysteine and the closing phenylalanine or tryptophan. D genes are given only for firm matches. Where a row states a size, it is once, few, many or the class of an expanded clone; other rows omit it.

abundance: .
d_gene: .
j_gene: TRBJ2-5
v_gene: TRBV27
CDR3nt: TGTGCCACCTCAAGGCGGGACGCACACCAAGAGACCCAGTACTTC
CDR3aa: CATSRRDAHQETQYF

abundance: once
d_gene: TRBD2
j_gene: TRBJ2-5
v_gene: TRBV9
CDR3nt: TGTGCCAGCAGCGGAGGACTAGCGCAAGAGACCCAGTACTTC
CDR3aa: CASSGGLAQETQYF

abundance: many
d_gene: .
j_gene: TRBJ1-1
v_gene: TRBV5-1
CDR3nt: TGCGCCAGCAGCTTTGTCCAGGGTGGGACTGAAGCTTTCTTT
CDR3aa: CASSFVQGGTEAFF

abundance: once
d_gene: TRBD1
j_gene: TRBJ1-6
v_gene: TRBV15
CDR3nt: TGTGCCACCAGCAGAGTCGGGACAGTCTCCTATAATTCACCCCTCCACTTT
CDR3aa: CATSRVGTVSYNSPLHF

abundance: .
d_gene: TRBD2
j_gene: TRBJ2-7
v_gene: TRBV7-6
CDR3nt: TGTGCCAGCAGCTCCGGACTAGCGGGAGTTGGGGGCTACGAGCAGTACTTC
CDR3aa: CASSSGLAGVGGYEQYF

abundance: .
d_gene: .
j_gene: TRBJ2-5
v_gene: TRBV6-5
CDR3nt: TGTGCCAGCAGCCACGTTACAACGGAGACCCAGTACTTC
CDR3aa: CASSHVTTETQYF

abundance: few
d_gene: .
j_gene: TRBJ2-2
v_gene: TRBV10-2
CDR3nt: TGCGCCAGCAGTTACGGGGGTAACACCGGGGAGCTGTTTTTT
CDR3aa: CASSYGGNTGELFF

abundance: .
d_gene: TRBD1
j_gene: TRBJ2-7
v_gene: TRBV19
CDR3nt: TGTGCCAGCGGACAGGGCAACGAGCAGTACTTC
CDR3aa: CASGQGNEQYF

abundance: .
d_gene: .
j_gene: TRBJ2-1
v_gene: TRBV5-6
CDR3nt: TGTGCCAGCAGGGAGTATGGTAATCCCCACAATGAGCAGTTCTTC
CDR3aa: CASREYGNPHNEQFF

abundance: once
d_gene: TRBD2
j_gene: TRBJ2-1
v_gene: TRBV6-6
CDR3nt: TGTGCCAGCATTCGGACTAGCGGAGGGAATGAGCAGTTCTTC
CDR3aa: CASIRTSGGNEQFF

abundance: .
d_gene: TRBD1
j_gene: TRBJ2-2
v_gene: TRBV2
CDR3nt: TGTGCCAGCAGTGTGACAGGGGTTGGCGGGGAGCTGTTTTTT
CDR3aa: CASSVTGVGGELFF

abundance: .
d_gene: .
j_gene: TRBJ1-2
v_gene: TRBV4-2
CDR3nt: TGTGCCAGCAGCCAAGATCATTCAGGGTTGGGGGGCTACACCTTC
CDR3aa: CASSQDHSGLGGYTF

abundance: .
d_gene: TRBD2
j_gene: TRBJ2-5
v_gene: TRBV2
CDR3nt: TGTGCCAGCAGTGAAGGTCCCCCTAGCGGGGTACAAGAGACCCAGTACTTC
CDR3aa: CASSEGPPSGVQETQYF

abundance: .
d_gene: TRBD2
j_gene: TRBJ2-4
v_gene: TRBV4-1
CDR3nt: TGCGCCAGCAGCCAAGATCAGGCGGGGGGAGGGTTGAGAAACATTCAGTACTTC
CDR3aa: CASSQDQAGGGLRNIQYF

abundance: once
d_gene: TRBD2
j_gene: TRBJ2-2
v_gene: TRBV6-5
CDR3nt: TGTGCCAGCAGGGAGGGAGGGCCGAGGACCGGGGAGCTGTTTTTT
CDR3aa: CASREGGPRTGELFF

abundance: .
d_gene: TRBD1
j_gene: TRBJ2-7
v_gene: TRBV9
CDR3nt: TGTGCCAGCAGCGCCTCGACAGGGCCCTGGGACGAGCAGTACTTC
CDR3aa: CASSASTGPWDEQYF

abundance: .
d_gene: .
j_gene: TRBJ2-3
v_gene: TRBV27
CDR3nt: TGTGCCAGCAGAGAGAGCACAGATACGCAGTATTTT
CDR3aa: CASRESTDTQYF